This record concerns one TCR beta chain sequence. What it binds is unknown. This entry is derived from a study of beta chain features in type 1 diabetes. Study at large: Examination of sorted cells across all samples involved more than 100,000,000 cells. Study-level points and caveats: VDJ junctions from patients with type 1 diabetes contained fewer insertions and more deletions. The naive, central memory and Treg TCRB repertoires looked more alike in patients than they did in healthy donors. HLA influence on TCRB rearrangement stayed unresolved here.

Every isolated RNA sample was fully reverse transcribed, so sequencing captured expressed TCRB transcripts. TCRdb's copy holds only in-frame clones and misses some; the assay was immunoSEQ multiplex PCR. The profile shows over 100,000 clones, roughly 43% of them singletons. Trimming stripped 1 base from V and 1 base from J, with 11 bases between. Germline values: CDR1 SGHTA, CDR2 FQGNSA. The CDR3 loop spans 15 amino acids. This rearrangement joins TRBV7-2 to TRBJ2-7; a possible D gene is TRBD1 (6 bases). What was sequenced was stem cell memory CD4+ T cells from blood. The TCR was taken from a woman under 30 in good health. The DNA for the CDR3 is TGTGCCAGCAGCTTAGAAAGACAGGTTTCCTACGAGCAGTACTTC. Residues: CASSLERQVSYEQYF.